This T cell receptor beta chain was found in a study of vaccination and CD4 T cells after COVID-19 (dated by TCRdb to between 2022 and 2023). For context, the study as a whole: SARS-CoV-2 positivity had been established in the convalescent patients by nasal swab PCR, and mild disease was recorded in nine or ten of these patients and severe disease in one. Six males and four females were included in the convalescent cohort, with two Hispanic individuals, seven Caucasians, two Asians and one multiracial person represented. Participants received two doses of either the Pfizer-BioNTech BNT162b2 vaccine (n=8) or the Moderna mRNA-1273 vaccine (n=2). Post-COVID blood samples were collected from convalescent patients a median of approximately 93 days after diagnosis, with a range of roughly 30 to 170 days. The time from the second vaccine dose to post-vaccine blood sampling had a median of roughly 70 days and ranged from about 13 to 250 days. The cultures were stimulated with overlapping spike peptide pools from SARS-CoV-2 and from the common cold coronaviruses HCoV-NL63, HCoV-OC43 and HCoV-229E. Control cultures received a CEFX viral epitope pool as the positive control, an HIV-1 Nef peptide pool as the negative control, or no peptide. In ten to eleven COVID-19 convalescent patients and 4 infection-naive healthy vaccine recipients, the spike-specific CD4+ TCR repertoire before mRNA vaccination was compared with the repertoire after mRNA vaccination. General study outcomes and caveats: The number of convalescent patients in the study was relatively small, and the study did not examine early timepoints following natural infection. In convalescent patients, nearly all vaccine-specific clones (304 of 307) were found to be mono-reactive for SARS-CoV-2 spike rather than cross-reactive with common cold coronaviruses. In convalescent patients, a median 86.3% of post-vaccine SARS-CoV-2-reactive clones were detected only after vaccination, suggesting vaccine-specific priming. Although the median number of SARS-CoV-2-reactive clonotypes went up from some 23 after infection to about 38 after vaccination, the increase was not significant.

Library preparation was by PCR. TCR sequencing of DNA from cultured CD4+ T cells used the Oncomine TCR Beta short-read assay at the Johns Hopkins FTIC core. The QIAamp micro DNA kit was used to extract genomic DNA from the cultured CD4+ T cells. The Oncomine TCR Beta libraries from cultured CD4+ T cells were pooled using unique dual indexes and then sequenced on an Illumina iSeq 100. The authors' analysis ran thus. Non-productive sequences were filtered out, and CDR3s that did not start with C, did not end with F or W, or were shorter than 7 amino acids were discarded. The MANAFEST web application was used to identify antigen-specific clonotypes by comparing peptide-stimulated wells against reference wells and other culture wells. For a clone to be called positive, the clone needed an FDR below 0.05, an odds ratio above 5, and a productive frequency above 0.1% in at least two of three replicate wells. Cross-reactive clonotypes were defined as significantly expanded in both SARS-CoV-2 spike wells and at least one common cold coronavirus spike condition. Levenshtein distances (stringdist) and unrooted phylogenetic trees (ape) in R version 3.6.1 were used to assess CDR3 homology. TCRdb trimmed public reads at Q25 via fastp, called clones via MiXCR and kept in-frame beta chains. Rows with one shared CDR3 protein collapse into an entry with the most common genes and DNA. What appears here as the V and J calls and clone size reflects TCRdb's work, not the paper's. For this sample there are just over 20,000 distinct CDR3 sequences; over 40% appear just once. The ten most abundant clones make up 3.5% to 6% of the sample.

A remark on this clonotype: Its antigen has not been determined. No base quality information exists; no much larger clone differs at one position.

The sample's treatment or condition label is to be understood as: roughly ten-day PBMC culture with coronavirus spike peptide pools or control peptides (ViraFEST assay). The ViraFEST assay, used in the study, expanded antigen-specific T cells with peptide pools and then identified the expanded clonotypes through TCR sequencing. The convalescent patients' positive SARS-CoV-2 PCR tests were from March to December 2020, which was before the Alpha, Beta and Delta variants emerged in the United States. Each well held under 2.5 million PBMCs cultured in IMDM containing roughly 5% human AB serum and around 10 IU/ml IL-2, with roughly 10 ug/ml peptide pools added. On days 3 and 7, half of the culture medium was replaced with fresh IL-2-containing medium. After approximately eleven days of culture, CD4+ T cells were isolated by negative selection using the EasySep CD4+ T cell isolation kit. PBMCs were separated from whole blood using Ficoll-Paque Plus gradient centrifugation and then either used fresh or cryopreserved at -140C. In general, triplicate wells were set up for every culture condition.

This clonotype was sampled from a human donor who had recovered from COVID-19. Source material: CD4+ T cells from blood, cultured in vitro.

The nucleotide sequence reads as follows: TGCGCCAGCAGCTTGGCTGGGTTTGAGGCTGGCTACACCTTC. Translated, this gives CASSLAGFEAGYTF. Rearrangement joined TRBV5-1 to TRBJ1-2, with the D gene too uncertain to name. The germline V gene yields SGHRS for CDR1 and YFSETQ for CDR2. CDR3 length: 14 amino acids, cysteine to phenylalanine. The only DNA kept is the CDR3, 42 bases in frame from the first base. Trimming takes 0 bases from V and 7 bases from J, and the germline ends sit 13 bases apart.